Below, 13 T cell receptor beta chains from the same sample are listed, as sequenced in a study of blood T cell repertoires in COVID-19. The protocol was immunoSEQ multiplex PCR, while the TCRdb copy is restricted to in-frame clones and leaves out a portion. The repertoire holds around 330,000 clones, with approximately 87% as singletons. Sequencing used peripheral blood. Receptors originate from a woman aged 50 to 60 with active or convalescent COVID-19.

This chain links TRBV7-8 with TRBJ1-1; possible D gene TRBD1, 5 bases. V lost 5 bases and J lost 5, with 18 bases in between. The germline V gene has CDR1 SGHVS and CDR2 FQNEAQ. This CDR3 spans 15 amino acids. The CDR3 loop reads CASSLSGRGATEAFF. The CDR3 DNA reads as TGTGCCAGCAGCCTTAGCGGTCGAGGGGCGACTGAAGCTTTCTTT.

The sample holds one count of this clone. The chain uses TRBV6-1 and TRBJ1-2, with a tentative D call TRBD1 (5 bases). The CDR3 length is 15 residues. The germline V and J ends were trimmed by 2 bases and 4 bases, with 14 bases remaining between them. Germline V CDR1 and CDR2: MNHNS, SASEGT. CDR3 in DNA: TGTGCCAGCAGTGAATGGGCGTGGGGGGGCTATGGCTACACCTTC. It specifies CASSEWAWGGYGYTF.

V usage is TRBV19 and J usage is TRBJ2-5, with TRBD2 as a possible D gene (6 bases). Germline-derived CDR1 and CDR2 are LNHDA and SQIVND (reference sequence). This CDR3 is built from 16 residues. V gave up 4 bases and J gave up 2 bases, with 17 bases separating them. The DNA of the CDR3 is TGTGCCAGTAGTACGACTAGTGGCCTATCTCAAGAGACCCAGTACTTC. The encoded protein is CASSTTSGLSQETQYF.

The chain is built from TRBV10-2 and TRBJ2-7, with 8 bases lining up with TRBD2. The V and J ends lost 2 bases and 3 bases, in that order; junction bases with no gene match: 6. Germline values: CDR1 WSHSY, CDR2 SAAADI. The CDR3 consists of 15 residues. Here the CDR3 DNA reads TGCGCCAGCAGTGAGGGGACGGGAGGGGTCTACGAGCAGTACTTC. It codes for CASSEGTGGVYEQYF.

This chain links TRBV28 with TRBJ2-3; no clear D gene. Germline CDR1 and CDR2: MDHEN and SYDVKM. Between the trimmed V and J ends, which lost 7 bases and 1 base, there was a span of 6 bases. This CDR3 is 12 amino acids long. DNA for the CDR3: TGTGCCAGCACCCCCGGCACAGATACGCAGTATTTT. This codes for CASTPGTDTQYF.

CDR3 coding DNA: TGTGCCAGCAGCTTAGGAAGCTTCTATATTGAAGCTTTCTTT. Its translation: CASSLGSFYIEAFF. This sequence joins TRBV11-2 and TRBJ1-1; unclear D gene. Trimming took off 1 base at V and 7 bases at J, with 13 bases between the two ends. This CDR3 has 14 amino acids. Per the germline V gene, CDR1 is SGHAT and CDR2 is FQNNGV. The whole variable domain, remainder taken from reference TRBV11-2 and TRBJ1-1, is EAGVAQSPRYKIIEKRQSVAFWCNPISGHATLYWYQQILGQGPKLLIQFQNNGVVDDSQLPKDRFSAERLKGVDSTLKIQPAKLEDSAVYLCASSLGSFYIEAFFGQGTRLTVV.

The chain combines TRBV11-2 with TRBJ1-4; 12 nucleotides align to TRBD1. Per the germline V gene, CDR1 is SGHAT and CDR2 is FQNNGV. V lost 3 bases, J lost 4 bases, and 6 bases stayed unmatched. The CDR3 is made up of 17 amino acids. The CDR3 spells CASSFRDRGLGNEKLFF. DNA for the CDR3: TGTGCCAGCAGCTTCCGGGACAGGGGGCTGGGTAATGAAAAACTGTTTTTT. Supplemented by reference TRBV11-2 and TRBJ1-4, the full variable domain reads EAGVAQSPRYKIIEKRQSVAFWCNPISGHATLYWYQQILGQGPKLLIQFQNNGVVDDSQLPKDRFSAERLKGVDSTLKIQPAKLEDSAVYLCASSFRDRGLGNEKLFFGSGTQLSVL.

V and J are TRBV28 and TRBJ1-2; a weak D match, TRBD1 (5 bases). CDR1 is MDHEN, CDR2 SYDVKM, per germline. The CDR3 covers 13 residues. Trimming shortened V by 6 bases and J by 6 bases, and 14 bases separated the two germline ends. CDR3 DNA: TGTGCCAGCAGCGTTGCAGGGATGGATGGCTACACCTTC. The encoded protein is CASSVAGMDGYTF.

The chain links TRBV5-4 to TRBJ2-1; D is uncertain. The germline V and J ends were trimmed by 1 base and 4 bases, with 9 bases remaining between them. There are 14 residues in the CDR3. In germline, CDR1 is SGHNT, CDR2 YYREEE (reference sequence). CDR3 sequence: CASSLSQTYNEQFF. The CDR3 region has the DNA TGTGCCAGCAGCTTGAGTCAGACTTACAATGAGCAGTTCTTC.

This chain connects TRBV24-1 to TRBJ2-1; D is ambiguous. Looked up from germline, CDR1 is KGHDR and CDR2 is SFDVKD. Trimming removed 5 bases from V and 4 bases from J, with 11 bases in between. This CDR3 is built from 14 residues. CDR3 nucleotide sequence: TGTGCCACCAGTGGTAAGAGATTGTACAATGAGCAGTTCTTC. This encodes CATSGKRLYNEQFF.

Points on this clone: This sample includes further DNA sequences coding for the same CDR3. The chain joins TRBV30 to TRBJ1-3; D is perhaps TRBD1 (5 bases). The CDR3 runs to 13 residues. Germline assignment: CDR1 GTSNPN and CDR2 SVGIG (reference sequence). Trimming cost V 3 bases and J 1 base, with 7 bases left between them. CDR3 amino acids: CAWSRASGNTIYF. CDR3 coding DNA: TGTGCCTGGAGCAGGGCTTCTGGAAACACCATATATTTT.

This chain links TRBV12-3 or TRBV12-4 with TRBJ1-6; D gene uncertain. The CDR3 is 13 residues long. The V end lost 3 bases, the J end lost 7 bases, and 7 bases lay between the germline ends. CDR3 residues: CASSFGANSPLHF. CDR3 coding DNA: TGTGCCAGCAGTTTCGGTGCAAATTCACCCCTCCACTTT.

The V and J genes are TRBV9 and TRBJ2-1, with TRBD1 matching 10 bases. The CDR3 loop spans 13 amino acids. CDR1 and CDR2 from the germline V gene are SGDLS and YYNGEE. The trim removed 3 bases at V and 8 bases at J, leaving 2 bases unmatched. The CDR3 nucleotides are TGTGCCAGCAGCGGACAGGGGGCGGATGAGCAGTTCTTC. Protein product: CASSGQGADEQFF.